This entry lists 16 T cell receptor beta chains sequenced from one sample in a study of OX40 agonist ivuxolimab in advanced cancers. Profiling relied on immunoSEQ multiplex PCR, and the TCRdb table lists in-frame clones only, not all of them. This table holds fewer than 70,000 clones, over 75% found once. This sample comprised CD4+ or CD8+ T cells sorted from blood, obtained in a trial of the OX40 agonist ivuxolimab. Source of these receptors: an adult with an advanced solid tumor such as melanoma, head and neck, liver or kidney cancer.

The chain joins TRBV10-3 to TRBJ1-1, with D possibly matching TRBD1 (6 bases). The CDR3 contains 15 residues. The V gene lost 0 bases and the J gene lost 8 bases, with 16 bases spanning the gap. The germline V gene encodes CDR1 ENHRY and CDR2 SYGVKD. The CDR3 protein is CAISESTQGWAEAFF. The CDR3 region has the DNA TGTGCCATCAGTGAGTCGACTCAGGGGTGGGCCGAAGCTTTCTTT.

The chain couples TRBV7-8 to TRBJ2-3; 13 nucleotides match TRBD2. This CDR3 is 19 amino acids long. Germline CDR1 SGHVS, CDR2 FQNEAQ. V shed 2 bases and J 2 bases; nucleotides not matched to a gene: 10. CDR3 residues: CASSLLFAGLAGATDTQYF. Here the CDR3 DNA reads TGTGCCAGCAGCTTATTATTCGCAGGACTAGCGGGGGCCACAGATACGCAGTATTTT.

The V call is TRBV14, the J call TRBJ2-1; no definite D call. Trimming removed 4 bases at V and 2 bases at J, with 12 bases between. The CDR3 loop spans 15 amino acids. Germline CDR1 reads SGHDN; CDR2 reads FVKESK. The CDR3 coding sequence is TGTGCCAGCAGCCCTTTAGGGAACACCTACAATGAGCAGTTCTTC. As protein: CASSPLGNTYNEQFF.

V gene TRBV18 combines with J gene TRBJ2-2; D ambiguous. This CDR3 comprises 15 residues. Trimming took off 3 bases at V and 5 bases at J, with 13 bases between the two ends. CDR1 KGHSH and CDR2 LQKENI come from the germline V gene. The CDR3 sequence is CASSPYGPLTGELFF. CDR3 bases: TGTGCCAGCTCACCGTACGGACCCTTAACCGGGGAGCTGTTTTTT.

This chain connects TRBV4-3 to TRBJ1-2; 8 nucleotides match TRBD1. V trimming: 0 bases; J trimming: 6 bases; junction bases outside the gene matches: 6. The CDR3 is made up of 15 amino acids. CDR1 and CDR2 (germline): LGHNA, YSLEER. The CDR3 here is CASSQEVPGGNGYTF. The CDR3 DNA reads TGCGCCAGCAGCCAAGAGGTCCCAGGGGGCAATGGCTACACCTTC.

The chain links TRBV14 to TRBJ2-2; D not resolved. Per the germline V gene, CDR1 is SGHDN and CDR2 is FVKESK. With 0 bases removed from V and 5 bases from J, the gap between germline ends came to 7 bases. CDR3 length equals 14 residues. The CDR3 coding sequence is TGTGCCAGCAGCCAAGATAGGGCGACCGGGGAGCTGTTTTTT. It encodes CASSQDRATGELFF.

The chain has TRBV7-9 and TRBJ2-7, with 9 positions matching TRBD1. CDR3 length: 13 amino acids. Unmatched junction bases numbered 3, after V lost 8 bases and J lost 1 base. CDR1 and CDR2 from the germline V gene are SEHNR and FQNEAQ (reference sequence). For the CDR3, the DNA is TGTGCCAGCGGGGGACAGGGATCCTACGAGCAGTACTTC. Translated, it gives CASGGQGSYEQYF.

On this clone: The sample carries other DNA sequences with the same CDR3. The V call is TRBV5-1, the J call TRBJ2-1; the match to TRBD2 covers 10 bases. Germline-derived CDR1 and CDR2 are SGHRS and YFSETQ. The CDR3 runs to 15 residues. The V and J ends lost 1 base and 7 bases, in that order; junction bases with no gene match: 5. The DNA of the CDR3 is TGCGCCAGCAGCTTGCTAGCGGGAGACGGTAATGAGCAGTTCTTC. Translated, it gives CASSLLAGDGNEQFF.

A single count supports this clone. The chain couples TRBV6-6 to TRBJ2-4, with D perhaps matching TRBD2 (6 bases). This CDR3 has 14 amino acids. The germline V gene encodes CDR1 MNHNY and CDR2 SVGAGI (reference sequence). V was cut by 6 bases and J by 0 bases, with 9 bases left in between. DNA for the CDR3: TGTGCCAGCAGCTTAGCGGTAGCCAAAAACATTCAGTACTTC. Amino acids: CASSLAVAKNIQYF.

The chain recombines TRBV7-2 with TRBJ1-1; weak D call: TRBD1 (6 bases). This CDR3 has 14 residues. The V gene's germline CDR1 is SGHTA and CDR2 FQGNSA. Deletions cut 1 base from V and 7 bases from J, with 13 bases between. CDR3 nucleotides: TGTGCCAGCAGCTTAGGAGGAAGGGGGGGTGAAGCTTTCTTT. It codes for CASSLGGRGGEAFF.

This chain uses TRBV18 with TRBJ2-6, with D hard to call. Germline CDR1 and CDR2: KGHSH and LQKENI. The CDR3 is 14 amino acids. The V and J ends lost 6 bases and 0 bases respectively, with 6 bases between them. In DNA form, the CDR3 reads TGTGCCAGCTCGCAAACCTCTGGGGCCAACGTCCTGACTTTC. Its translation: CASSQTSGANVLTF. The full variable domain, in which reference TRBV18 and TRBJ2-6 provide the parts outside the CDR3, is NAGVMQNPRHLVRRRGQEARLRCSPMKGHSHVYWYRQLPEEGLKFMVYLQKENIIDESGMPKERFSAEFPKEGPSILRIQQVVRGDSAAYFCASSQTSGANVLTFGAGSRLTVL.

V and J are TRBV29-1 and TRBJ2-3; 9 bases align to TRBD2. This CDR3 comprises 16 residues. The junction had 8 bases not matched to a gene; V was cut back by 0 bases and J by 4 bases. The V gene's germline CDR1 is SQVTM and CDR2 ANQGSEA. As DNA, the CDR3 is TGCAGCGTTGAAGATCCTGGCGGGGGGGCCCCAGATACGCAGTATTTT. As protein: CSVEDPGGGAPDTQYF.

The chain uses TRBV7-2 and TRBJ1-1; D ambiguous. CDR3 length: 13 residues. Between the trimmed V and J ends, which lost 0 bases and 6 bases, there was a span of 8 bases. CDR1 is SGHTA, CDR2 FQGNSA, per germline. DNA for the CDR3: TGTGCCAGCAGCTTAGCGGGATATGCTGAAGCTTTCTTT. Encoded protein: CASSLAGYAEAFF.

This rearrangement joins TRBV4-3 to TRBJ1-1, with D tentatively TRBD1 (6 bases). The CDR3 loop spans 15 amino acids. Trimming removed 5 bases at V and 2 bases at J, with 15 bases between. The germline CDR1 and CDR2 sequences are LGHNA and YSLEER. The CDR3 nucleotides read TGCGCCAGCAGCTCCAGGGGTGACCTAAACACTGAAGCTTTCTTT. Translating it yields CASSSRGDLNTEAFF.

This clone was observed a few times. The chain has TRBV6-1 and TRBJ1-5, with 9 bases fitting TRBD1. V trimming: 4 bases; J trimming: 5 bases; junction bases outside the gene matches: 0. CDR1 and CDR2 from the germline V gene are MNHNS and SASEGT. This CDR3 has 13 amino acids. The CDR3, as DNA: TGTGCCAGCAGTGGGACAGGGGATCAGCCCCAGCATTTT. Translation: CASSGTGDQPQHF.

The rearrangement links TRBV5-4 to TRBJ2-1; 15 bases fit TRBD2. CDR3 size: 18 residues. Trimming at V came to 2 bases and at J to 0 bases, leaving 3 bases not matched to a gene. Germline V CDR1 and CDR2: SGHNT, YYREEE (reference sequence). As DNA, the CDR3 is TGTGCCAGCAGCTTCCCGGGACTAGCGGGGGGCTCCTACAATGAGCAGTTCTTC. Translating it yields CASSFPGLAGGSYNEQFF.